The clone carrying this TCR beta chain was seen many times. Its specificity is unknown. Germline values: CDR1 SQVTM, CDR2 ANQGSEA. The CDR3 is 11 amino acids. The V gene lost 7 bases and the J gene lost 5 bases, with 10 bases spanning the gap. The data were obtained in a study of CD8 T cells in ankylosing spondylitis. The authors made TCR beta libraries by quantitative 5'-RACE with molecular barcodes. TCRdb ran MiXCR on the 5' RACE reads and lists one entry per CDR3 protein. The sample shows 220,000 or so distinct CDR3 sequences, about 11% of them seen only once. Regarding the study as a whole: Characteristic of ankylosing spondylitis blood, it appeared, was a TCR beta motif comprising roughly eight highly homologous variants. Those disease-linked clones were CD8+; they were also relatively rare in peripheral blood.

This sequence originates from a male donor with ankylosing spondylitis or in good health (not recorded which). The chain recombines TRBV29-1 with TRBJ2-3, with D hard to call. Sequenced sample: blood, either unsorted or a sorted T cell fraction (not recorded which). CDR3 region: CSAVDGDTQYF. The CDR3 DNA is TGCAGCGCCGTCGACGGAGATACGCAGTATTTT.